A selection of T cell receptor beta chains follows, all from one sample in a study of neurological immune-mediated disorders. MiXCR, run by TCRdb on the 5' RACE reads, gives a single entry per CDR3 protein. The table includes roughly 100,000 distinct CDR3 sequences, 11% detected once. Sequenced sample: PBMCs. The source is a female donor with HTLV-1-associated myelopathy (HAM/TSP). Both conserved end residues are part of each CDR3. The order of the fields is V gene, CDR3 protein.

>TRBV6-4
CASSDWGGSSYNEQFF
>TRBV7-3
CASSSGGQGTGELFF
>TRBV20-1
CSAREVQNSPLHF
>TRBV7-9
CASSWDRNNEQYF
>TRBV5-1
CASSLVKGMSSYNEQFF
>TRBV7-2
CASSLVPAALSGNTIYF
>TRBV5-1
CASSSSVGFSYNEQFF
>TRBV6-1
CASTGVGSYQETQYF
>TRBV7-2
CASKPSGPSQFF
>TRBV5-1
CASSFLPSGAEETRYF
>TRBV20-1
CSASIGGYEQYF
>TRBV9
CASSATGVGYTF
>TRBV2
CASSAGLNNSPLHF
>TRBV20-1
CSASPDRYEQYF
>TRBV5-6
CASGTGTGGFRGTGELFF
>TRBV5-1
CASSETGDTEAFF
>TRBV6-5
CASSYSASGGYEQYF
>TRBV7-9
CASSLFTQLNYGYTF
>TRBV5-1
CASSYSGGSSYEQYF
>TRBV5-1
CASSQHEETQYF
>TRBV3-1
CASRRTGGNTIYF
>TRBV20-1
CSARPSPDRGRRSYEQYF
>TRBV7-2
CASSLRDRTGDTQYF
>TRBV5-1
CASSTQPGTDTQYF
>TRBV5-1
CASRPGQTNEKLFF
>TRBV4-1
CASSRMVQETQYF
>TRBV28
CASSPPLLSSTDTQYF
>TRBV5-1
CASSLEGPLSNQPQHF
>TRBV5-1
CATRAGGNSGANVLTF
>TRBV20-1
CSARGGHSSGGTEQYF
>TRBV5-1
CASPRTGRNTGELFF
>TRBV4-1
CASSHQTGLEAFF
>TRBV21-1
CASSKEEGRVYVGPDNEQFF
>TRBV5-1
CASSLGLAVVETQYF
>TRBV20-1
CSARKVGTENLYEQYF
>TRBV20-1
CSARVTRDSLRSNQPQHF
>TRBV6-6
CASSVGTSGNTIYF
>TRBV7-9
CASSDGGQAISYEQYF
>TRBV6-1
CASSEELAGTDTQYF
>TRBV15
CATSRDRGFPYEQYF
>TRBV5-1
CASSSRGASGANVLTF
>TRBV20-1
CSARGAQPEIYEQYF
>TRBV19
CASTRAGGGTGELFF
>TRBV5-1
CASSLVAGTYEQYF
>TRBV7-9
CASRNTGLGYTF